Shown below are 4 T cell receptor beta chains from a single sample sequenced in a study of cytomegalovirus exposure and HLA in healthy donors. 60 Vbeta and 13 Jbeta primers were used in PCR. Data came from immunoSEQ multiplex PCR; TCRdb stores just in-frame clones and leaves some out. The sample has about 120,000 clones, 74% seen once; the top ten hold just over 2%. Sequenced input: PBMCs. These TCRs come from a human donor in good health.

The genes are TRBV6-6 and TRBJ1-3, with TRBD1 as a possible D gene (5 bases). This CDR3 has 16 residues. CDR1 and CDR2 from the germline V gene are MNHNY and SVGAGI (reference sequence). Trimming took off 6 bases at V and 0 bases at J, with 15 bases between the two ends. The CDR3 bases are TGTGCCAGCAGAGATACCCGGGACTACTCTGGAAACACCATATATTTT. Protein: CASRDTRDYSGNTIYF.

This clone was picked up one time. V is TRBV7-2 and J is TRBJ1-4; perhaps TRBD1 as D (5 bases). CDR3 size: 16 residues. With 3 bases removed from V and 0 bases from J, the gap between germline ends came to 11 bases. CDR1 and CDR2 (germline): SGHTA, FQGNSA. The CDR3 is CASSLGQFTTNEKLFF. CDR3 coding DNA: TGTGCCAGCAGCTTGGGGCAGTTCACAACTAATGAAAAACTGTTTTTT.

This clone was found once. This chain connects TRBV30 to TRBJ1-5; 7 nucleotides line up with TRBD1. The CDR3 length is 14 residues. Unmatched junction bases numbered 4, after V lost 2 bases and J lost 3 bases. Germline lookup yields CDR1 GTSNPN and CDR2 SVGIG (reference sequence). The CDR3 coding sequence is TGTGCCTGGAGTCCGGGACAGATCAATCAGCCCCAGCATTTT. Its translation: CAWSPGQINQPQHF.

The rearrangement uses TRBV20-1 and TRBJ2-5; D not resolved. V lost 0 bases and J 4 bases, leaving 3 bases between the germline ends. The CDR3 has 11 residues. Germline loops: CDR1 DFQATT, CDR2 SNEGSKA (reference sequence). The CDR3 nucleotides are TGCAGTGCTAGAGATAGAGAGACCCAGTACTTC. Amino acids: CSARDRETQYF.